This T cell receptor (beta chain) was captured in a study of HIV-infected patients and healthy controls. The repertoire came from unfractionated whole blood and reflected all unsorted peripheral T cells. The CDR3 is 14 residues long. J gave up 0 bases and V 8 bases, and 4 bases lay outside the gene matches. Germline V CDR1 and CDR2: SGHTA, FQGNSA. Alpha and beta constant-region primers primed reverse transcription of around 540 ng RNA. Using multiplexing indices, alpha and beta chain libraries were generated apart by chain-specific third strand synthesis. Each molecule carried a 12-nucleotide identifier made of two joined random hexamers added before amplification. One entry per CDR3 protein results from TCRdb running MiXCR on the 5' RACE reads. The data show around 6,800 distinct CDR3 sequences, with around 8.6% seen just once and roughly 8.8% held by the top ten.

The sequence derives from an adult with HIV infection. The sequencing here drew on blood, taken before antiretroviral therapy. This rearrangement joins TRBV7-2 to TRBJ2-3; the match to TRBD2 covers 8 bases. CDR3 protein: CASSPGGSTDTQYF. Written as DNA, the CDR3 is TGTGCCAGCTCTCCGGGGGGGAGCACAGATACGCAGTATTTT.